This T cell receptor beta chain was sequenced during a study of T-cell memory formation after mild COVID-19. Study background: TCR clusters were mostly donor specific. General observations from the study: CD8+ contracting clones occupied EMRA, while CD4+ ones occupied mainly CM and EM. Cross-reactive memory seemingly joined, as some responding clones were found in pre-infection memory.

The V gene lost 3 bases and the J gene lost 1 base, with 9 bases spanning the gap. CDR1 is SGHAT, CDR2 FQNNGV, per germline. The CDR3 loop spans 14 amino acids. 5'RACE primed from the constant segment yielded TCR alpha and TCR beta cDNA libraries bearing sample barcodes and UMIs. TCRdb used MiXCR to reprocess the 5' RACE reads, holding one entry per CDR3 protein. The table lists roughly 250,000 distinct CDR3 sequences, roughly 17% of them singletons, with about 4% in the top ten. This clonotype was picked up a small number of times. Its antigen is not known. This clonotype originated in a man in his late teens or twenties who had mild COVID-19 (a few samples of this study predate the infection). Cell type and time point are not known. The sample was PBMCs or a T cell subset sorted from them (not recorded which). The V and J genes are TRBV11-2 and TRBJ2-5; D remains ambiguous. This CDR3 reads CASSFRDSQETQYF. The CDR3 nucleotides are TGTGCCAGCAGCTTTCGAGACTCCCAAGAGACCCAGTACTTC.